The 10 T cell receptor beta chains below were found in one sample sequenced in a study of cytomegalovirus exposure and HLA in healthy donors. Use of 60 Vbeta and 13 Jbeta primers characterized the PCR. Assay used: immunoSEQ multiplex PCR; TCRdb lists only in-frame clones, some missing. The sample holds about 94,000 clones, 50% to 75% seen once. The sequenced sample consisted of PBMCs. These receptors originate from a man aged 25 to 40 in good health and CMV-seronegative.

The CDR3 is CASSEQGTNTGELFF. CDR3 coding DNA: TGTGCCAGCAGCGAACAGGGGACGAACACCGGGGAGCTGTTTTTT. J is TRBJ2-2 and V is TRBV7-2, with TRBD1 matching 7 bases. This CDR3 comprises 15 residues. Germline V gives CDR1 SGHTA, CDR2 FQGNSA. After removal of 5 bases from V and 0 bases from J, the junction contained 3 bases not matched to a gene.

V usage is TRBV4-1 and J usage is TRBJ1-2; 7 bases are a match to TRBD1. The CDR3 has 14 amino acids. Germline CDR1 is MGHRA and CDR2 is YSYEKL. V dropped 5 bases and J dropped 5; count of bases not matched to a gene: 8. The CDR3 loop is CASSSTPGQYGYTF. The DNA of the CDR3 is TGCGCCAGCAGCAGCACTCCGGGACAGTATGGCTACACCTTC.

V is TRBV18 and J is TRBJ2-1; D perhaps matches TRBD1 (5 bases). Trimming removed 6 bases from V and 8 bases from J, with 11 bases in between. CDR1 is KGHSH, CDR2 LQKENI, per germline. CDR3 size: 12 residues. The CDR3 loop reads CASSWTKDEQFF. The DNA of the CDR3 is TGTGCCAGCTCGTGGACAAAAGATGAGCAGTTCTTC.

The chain couples TRBV7-3 to TRBJ2-1; 10 bases are shared with TRBD2. The CDR3 sequence is 17 residues long. J lost 3 bases, V lost 4 bases, and 9 bases had no gene match. The germline V gene encodes CDR1 SGHTA and CDR2 FQGTGA. This chain's CDR3 is CASSSILAGGLYNEQFF. The CDR3 DNA follows: TGTGCCAGCAGCTCGATCTTAGCGGGGGGACTCTACAATGAGCAGTTCTTC.

This clone was detected a few times. Additional DNA sequences in this sample encode the identical CDR3. The rearrangement links TRBV7-9 to TRBJ1-2; 7 bases map to TRBD1. The trim removed 4 bases at V and 7 bases at J, leaving 3 bases unmatched. This CDR3 comprises 12 residues. Germline V lookup: CDR1 SEHNR, CDR2 FQNEAQ (reference sequence). CDR3 in amino acids: CASSSRGLGYTF. The CDR3 DNA is TGTGCCAGCAGCTCTAGGGGGCTTGGCTACACCTTC. Using reference TRBV7-9 and TRBJ1-2 for the parts outside the CDR3, the full variable domain is DTGVSQNPRHKITKRGQNVTFRCDPISEHNRLYWYRQTLGQGPEFLTYFQNEAQLEKSRLLSDRFSAERPKGSFSTLEIQRTEQGDSAMYLCASSSRGLGYTFGSGTRLTVV.

The chain couples TRBV6-6 to TRBJ1-5; D ambiguous. Between the trimmed V and J ends, which lost 5 bases and 4 bases, there was a span of 6 bases. This CDR3 contains 12 residues. The germline gives CDR1 MNHNY, CDR2 SVGAGI (reference sequence). The CDR3 DNA reads TGTGCCAGCAGTCAACAAAATCAGCCCCAGCATTTT. This translates into CASSQQNQPQHF.

This chain uses TRBV6-6 with TRBJ2-7, with 9 bases matching TRBD1. This CDR3 is built from 14 residues. V shed 6 bases and J 6 bases; nucleotides not matched to a gene: 9. Germline CDR1 MNHNY, CDR2 SVGAGI (reference sequence). The CDR3 protein is CASRTGTGIFEQYF. The CDR3 DNA is TGTGCCAGCAGGACCGGGACAGGGATTTTCGAGCAGTACTTC.

The J gene is TRBJ2-3, the V gene TRBV7-3, with no clear D. The germline V gene encodes CDR1 SGHTA and CDR2 FQGTGA. V was clipped by 2 bases and J by 2 bases, with 14 bases between them. There are 16 residues in the CDR3. The CDR3 coding sequence is TGTGCCAGCAGCTTATACGCGGCCAGCACCACAGATACGCAGTATTTT. It specifies CASSLYAASTTDTQYF.

The chain employs TRBV7-2 and TRBJ2-7; D remains ambiguous. The CDR3 contains 14 residues. The germline V gene encodes CDR1 SGHTA and CDR2 FQGNSA. V dropped 5 bases and J dropped 3 bases, with 14 bases sitting between them. The CDR3 bases are TGTGCCAGCAGCCCCGCGAACCGGGTCTACGAGCAGTACTTC. This encodes CASSPANRVYEQYF.

CDR3 sequence: CASSSPLAGLPYEQYF. CDR3 coding DNA: TGTGCCAGCAGCTCACCCCTAGCGGGGCTTCCCTACGAGCAGTACTTC. The chain has TRBV7-9 and TRBJ2-7; 9 nucleotides align to TRBD2. The germline gives CDR1 SEHNR, CDR2 FQNEAQ (reference sequence). The CDR3 has 16 residues. The trim removed 4 bases at V and 2 bases at J, leaving 9 bases unmatched.